The 4 T cell receptor beta chains below come from one sample, sequenced in a study of cytomegalovirus exposure and HLA in healthy donors. Primers included in the PCR were 60 Vbeta and 13 Jbeta primers. The protocol was immunoSEQ multiplex PCR, while the TCRdb copy is restricted to in-frame clones and leaves out a portion. Of 160,000 or so clones in the sample, approximately 86% were seen once. The sample was PBMCs. These receptors originate from a woman aged 18-30 years in good health and CMV-seronegative.

The chain joins TRBV4-1 to TRBJ2-3, with 14 nucleotides matching TRBD2. V gave up 4 bases and J gave up 2 bases; unmatched junction bases: 8. Germline V lookup: CDR1 MGHRA, CDR2 YSYEKL. The CDR3 contains 18 residues. Written as DNA, the CDR3 is TGCGCCAGCAGCCGACCGGGACTAGCGGGGGTCCTCACAGATACGCAGTATTTT. Its translation: CASSRPGLAGVLTDTQYF.

This rearrangement joins TRBV6-5 to TRBJ1-5; 10 bases agree with TRBD1. Germline CDR1 is MNHEY and CDR2 is SVGAGI. The CDR3 sequence is 15 residues long. V lost 4 bases and J lost 4; bases outside the gene matches: 4. As DNA, the CDR3 is TGTGCCAGCAGTTCTCCGGGACAGGGGAATCAGCCCCAGCATTTT. Protein: CASSSPGQGNQPQHF.

The chain combines TRBV19 with TRBJ2-1, with D perhaps matching TRBD1 (5 bases). The CDR3 consists of 14 residues. Trimming removed 6 bases at V and 4 bases at J, with 13 bases between. Germline CDR1 LNHDA, CDR2 SQIVND (reference sequence). The CDR3 loop is CASSLIGVYNEQFF. Written as DNA, the CDR3 is TGTGCCAGTAGCTTGATAGGGGTATACAATGAGCAGTTCTTC. Looking up the rest from reference TRBV19 and TRBJ2-1 gives the full variable domain: DGGITQSPKYLFRKEGQNVTLSCEQNLNHDAMYWYRQDPGQGLRLIYYSQIVNDFQKGDIAEGYSVSREKKESFPLTVTSAQKNPTAFYLCASSLIGVYNEQFFGPGTRLTVL.

This sequence joins TRBV19 and TRBJ2-2; D is unresolved. From germline, CDR1 is LNHDA and CDR2 SQIVND (reference sequence). This CDR3 has 15 residues. V was pared by 6 bases and J by 4 bases, with 15 bases between. The CDR3 DNA follows: TGTGCCAGTAGATTCGCAGACACCCTCACCGGGGAGCTGTTTTTT. Amino acids: CASRFADTLTGELFF.